These 8 T cell receptor beta chains were all obtained from the same sample, sequenced in a study of CD8 T cells in ankylosing spondylitis. Antigens of these TCRs are unknown. TCRdb itself ran the 5' RACE reads through MiXCR, one entry per CDR3 protein. The top ten clones hold approximately 40% of a sample with a few hundred thousand distinct CDR3 sequences, about 16% of them seen once. Study conclusions and caveats: Ankylosing spondylitis blood appeared to be characterized by a TCR beta motif of 7 to 9 highly homologous variants.

What was sequenced was blood, either unsorted or a sorted T cell fraction (not recorded which). The receptor source for this set is a male donor with ankylosing spondylitis.

This clonotype was recorded a few times. V and J are TRBV12-3 or TRBV12-4 and TRBJ2-7, with D unresolved. V was pared by 4 bases and J by 2 bases, with 12 bases between. The CDR3 loop spans 14 amino acids. In DNA, the CDR3 is TGTGCCAGCAGTTCCGGGCTGGGAACCTACGAGCAGTACTTC. Its translation: CASSSGLGTYEQYF.

With regard to this clonotype: The junction and the germline gene differ at one end; a read error may be behind it. The genes are TRBV27 and TRBJ2-7; TRBD2 aligns across 7 bases. CDR3 length: 14 residues. Germline-derived CDR1 and CDR2 are MNHEY and SMNVEV (reference sequence). DNA for the CDR3: TGTGCCAGCAGGTTATCCGCTAGCGGCAACGAGCAGTACTTC. This sequence encodes CASRLSASGNEQYF.

This clonotype has only a few counts. The chain recombines TRBV24-1 with TRBJ2-1; D uncertain. The germline V gene has CDR1 KGHDR and CDR2 SFDVKD. Trimming left V 3 bases short and J 2 bases short, with 7 bases between. The length of the CDR3 is 14 residues. Written as DNA, the CDR3 is TGTGCCACCAGTGATGGGTCAGCCTACAATGAGCAGTTCTTC. Protein product: CATSDGSAYNEQFF.

The rearrangement uses TRBV19 and TRBJ2-2; D ambiguous. This CDR3 has 14 residues. Per germline, CDR1 LNHDA and CDR2 SQIVND (reference sequence). Trimming cost V 5 bases and J 1 base, with 8 bases left between them. The CDR3 spells CASSPYVNTGELFF. The CDR3 DNA reads TGTGCCAGTAGTCCGTATGTGAACACCGGGGAGCTGTTTTTT.

The DNA for the CDR3 is TGTGCCAGCAGTTCTAGGGCCGACCTCTACGAGCAGTACTTC. Amino acid sequence: CASSSRADLYEQYF. J is TRBJ2-7 and V is TRBV27; D is unclear. Trimming cost V 4 bases and J 3 bases, with 13 bases left between them. The germline V gene encodes CDR1 MNHEY and CDR2 SMNVEV (reference sequence). The length of the CDR3 is 14 residues.

The V gene is TRBV10-1, the J gene TRBJ2-3; D gene unclear. V lost 1 base and J 0 bases, leaving 8 bases between the germline ends. Germline CDR1 and CDR2: WNHNN and SYGVQD (reference sequence). The CDR3 contains 15 residues. CDR3: CASSELYRSTDTQYF. The CDR3 nucleotides read TGCGCCAGCAGTGAGTTGTACCGTAGCACAGATACGCAGTATTTT.

The genes are TRBV28 and TRBJ2-2, with D perhaps matching TRBD1 (5 bases). The V gene's germline CDR1 is MDHEN and CDR2 SYDVKM. Trimming took 6 bases from V and 6 from J, leaving 11 bases between them. The CDR3 totals 13 residues. CDR3 sequence: CASSGHSPGELFF. CDR3 nucleotides: TGTGCCAGCAGCGGACATAGCCCCGGGGAGCTGTTTTTT.

Points on this clonotype: It may be a read error: a sequence one base away is much more abundant. This chain uses TRBV4-3 with TRBJ2-1; TRBD2 is a possible D gene (5 bases). Trimming pared 1 base from V and 2 bases from J, leaving 9 bases between. CDR3 length: 15 amino acids. Germline V gene sequence: CDR1 LGHNA, CDR2 YSLEER. The CDR3 region is CASSQGSGAYNEQFF. The CDR3 DNA reads as TGCGCCAGCAGCCAAGGGAGCGGAGCCTACAATGAGCAGTTCTTC.